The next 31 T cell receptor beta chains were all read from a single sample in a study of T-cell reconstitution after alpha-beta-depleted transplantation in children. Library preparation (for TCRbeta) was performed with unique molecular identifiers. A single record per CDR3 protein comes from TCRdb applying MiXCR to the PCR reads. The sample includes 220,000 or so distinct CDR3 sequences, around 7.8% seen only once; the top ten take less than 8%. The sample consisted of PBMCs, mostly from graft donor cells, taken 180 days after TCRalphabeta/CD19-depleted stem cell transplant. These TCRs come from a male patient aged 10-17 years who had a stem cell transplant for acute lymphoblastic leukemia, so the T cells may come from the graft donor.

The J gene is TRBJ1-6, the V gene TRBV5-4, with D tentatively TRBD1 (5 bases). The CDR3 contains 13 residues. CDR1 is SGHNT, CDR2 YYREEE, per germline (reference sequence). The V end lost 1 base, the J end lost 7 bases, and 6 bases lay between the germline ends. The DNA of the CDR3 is TGTGCCAGCAGCTTGTGGGGGAATTCACCCCTCCACTTT. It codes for CASSLWGNSPLHF.

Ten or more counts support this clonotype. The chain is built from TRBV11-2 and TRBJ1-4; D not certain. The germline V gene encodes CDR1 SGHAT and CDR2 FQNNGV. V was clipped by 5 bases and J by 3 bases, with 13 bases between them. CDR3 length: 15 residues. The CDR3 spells CASSVTEEANEKLFF. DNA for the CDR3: TGTGCCAGCAGCGTCACGGAGGAGGCTAATGAAAAACTGTTTTTT.

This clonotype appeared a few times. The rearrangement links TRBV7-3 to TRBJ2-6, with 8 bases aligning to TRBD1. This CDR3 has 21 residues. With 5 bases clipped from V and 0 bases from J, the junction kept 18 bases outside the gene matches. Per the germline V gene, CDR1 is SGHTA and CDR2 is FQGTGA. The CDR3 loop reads CASSPGFRTGFVDSGANVLTF. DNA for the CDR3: TGTGCCAGCAGCCCGGGTTTTAGGACAGGGTTTGTGGACTCTGGGGCCAACGTCCTGACTTTC.

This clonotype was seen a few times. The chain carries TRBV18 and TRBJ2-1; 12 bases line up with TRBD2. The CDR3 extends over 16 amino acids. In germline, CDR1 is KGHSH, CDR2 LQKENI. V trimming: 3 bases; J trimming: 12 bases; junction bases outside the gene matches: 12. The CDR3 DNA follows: TGTGCCAGCTCACCGACAGTGACTAGCGGGGGCGGATCGCAGTTCTTC. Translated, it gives CASSPTVTSGGGSQFF.

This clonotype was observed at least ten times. The CDR3, as DNA: TGTGCCAGCAGTTGGGCAGGGGAGGATGGCTACACCTTC. Its protein product is CASSWAGEDGYTF. The genes are TRBV27 and TRBJ1-2; possible D gene TRBD1, 6 bases. The CDR3 runs to 13 residues. Trimming stripped 4 bases from V and 6 bases from J, with 12 bases between. Germline V gene data show CDR1 as MNHEY and CDR2 as SMNVEV (reference sequence).

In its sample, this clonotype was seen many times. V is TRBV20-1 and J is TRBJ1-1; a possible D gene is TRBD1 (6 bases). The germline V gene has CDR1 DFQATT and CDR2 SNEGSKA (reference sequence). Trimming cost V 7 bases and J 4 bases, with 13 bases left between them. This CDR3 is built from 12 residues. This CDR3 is CSVDPGATEAFF. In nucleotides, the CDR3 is TGCAGTGTTGACCCGGGGGCCACTGAAGCTTTCTTT.

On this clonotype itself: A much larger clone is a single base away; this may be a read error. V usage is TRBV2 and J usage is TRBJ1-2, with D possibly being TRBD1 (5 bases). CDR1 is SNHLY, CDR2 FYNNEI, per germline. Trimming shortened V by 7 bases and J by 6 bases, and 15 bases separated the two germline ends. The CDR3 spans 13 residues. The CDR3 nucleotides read TGTGCCAGCAATGGGGGGATCGGGGATGGCTACACCTTC. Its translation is CASNGGIGDGYTF.

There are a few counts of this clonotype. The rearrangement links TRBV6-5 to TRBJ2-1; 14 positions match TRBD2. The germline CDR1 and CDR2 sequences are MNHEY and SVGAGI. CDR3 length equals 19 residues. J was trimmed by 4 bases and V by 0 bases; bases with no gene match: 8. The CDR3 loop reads CASSYSGLAGALLYNEQFF. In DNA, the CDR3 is TGTGCCAGCAGTTACTCGGGACTAGCGGGGGCCCTACTATACAATGAGCAGTTCTTC.

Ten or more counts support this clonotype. The CDR3 DNA reads as TGTGCCAGTGGACAGGGAAGGACTGAAGCTTTCTTT. As protein: CASGQGRTEAFF. The chain has TRBV2 and TRBJ1-1; 8 positions match TRBD1. With 9 bases clipped from V and 5 bases from J, the junction kept 5 bases outside the gene matches. The germline gives CDR1 SNHLY, CDR2 FYNNEI. The CDR3 covers 12 residues.

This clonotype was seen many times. The CDR3 loop reads CASSEGSPYGYTF. The CDR3, as DNA: TGTGCCAGCAGTGAAGGGAGCCCCTATGGCTACACCTTC. The rearrangement uses TRBV6-1 and TRBJ1-2; D is undetermined. The CDR3 extends over 13 amino acids. CDR1 and CDR2 (germline): MNHNS, SASEGT. The V gene lost 1 base and the J gene lost 4 bases, with 7 bases spanning the gap.

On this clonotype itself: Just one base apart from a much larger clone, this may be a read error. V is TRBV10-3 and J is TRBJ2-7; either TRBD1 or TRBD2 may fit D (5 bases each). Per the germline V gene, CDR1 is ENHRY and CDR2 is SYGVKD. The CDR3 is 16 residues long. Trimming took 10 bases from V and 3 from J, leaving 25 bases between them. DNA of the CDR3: TGTGCCACGCCGGCGAACCAGTGGGGGAGATACTACGAGCAGTACTTC. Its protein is CATPANQWGRYYEQYF.

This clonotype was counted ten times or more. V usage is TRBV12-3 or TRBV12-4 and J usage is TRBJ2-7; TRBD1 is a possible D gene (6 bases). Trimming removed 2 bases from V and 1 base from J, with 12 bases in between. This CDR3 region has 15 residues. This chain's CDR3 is CASSLSGHASYEQYF. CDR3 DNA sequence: TGTGCCAGCAGTTTATCGGGACACGCGTCCTACGAGCAGTACTTC.

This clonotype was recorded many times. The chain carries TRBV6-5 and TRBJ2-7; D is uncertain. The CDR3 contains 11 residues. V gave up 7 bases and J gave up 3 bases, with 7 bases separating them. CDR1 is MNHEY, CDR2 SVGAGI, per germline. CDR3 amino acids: CASTKGYEQYF. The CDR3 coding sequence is TGTGCCAGCACAAAAGGCTACGAGCAGTACTTC.

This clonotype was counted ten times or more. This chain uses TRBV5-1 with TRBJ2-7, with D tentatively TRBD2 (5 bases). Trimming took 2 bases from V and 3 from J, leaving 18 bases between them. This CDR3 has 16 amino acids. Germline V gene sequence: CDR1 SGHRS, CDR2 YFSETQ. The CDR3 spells CASSFERATGYYEQYF. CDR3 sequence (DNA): TGCGCCAGCAGCTTCGAGAGGGCCACGGGCTACTACGAGCAGTACTTC.

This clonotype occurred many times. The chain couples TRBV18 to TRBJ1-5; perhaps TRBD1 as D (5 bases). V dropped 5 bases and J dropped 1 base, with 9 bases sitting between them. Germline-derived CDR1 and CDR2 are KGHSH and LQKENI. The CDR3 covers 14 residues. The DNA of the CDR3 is TGTGCCAGCTCAGCAGGGCTCAGCAATCAGCCCCAGCATTTT. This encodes CASSAGLSNQPQHF.

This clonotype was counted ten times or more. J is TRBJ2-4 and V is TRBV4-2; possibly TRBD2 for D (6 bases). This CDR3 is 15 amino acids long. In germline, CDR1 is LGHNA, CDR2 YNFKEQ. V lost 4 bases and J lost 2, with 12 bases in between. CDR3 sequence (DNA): TGTGCCAGCAGCCGCGAAGGACTATCCAAAAACATTCAGTACTTC. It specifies CASSREGLSKNIQYF.

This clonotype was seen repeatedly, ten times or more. CDR3 in amino acids: CASSQDRPNSPLHF. The CDR3 DNA reads as TGTGCCAGCAGCCAAGACAGGCCTAATTCACCCCTCCACTTT. The chain is built from TRBV3-1 and TRBJ1-6; D gene unclear. Trimming removed 0 bases at V and 6 bases at J, with 6 bases between. CDR1 LGHDT and CDR2 YNNKEL come from the germline V gene (reference sequence). There are 14 residues in the CDR3.

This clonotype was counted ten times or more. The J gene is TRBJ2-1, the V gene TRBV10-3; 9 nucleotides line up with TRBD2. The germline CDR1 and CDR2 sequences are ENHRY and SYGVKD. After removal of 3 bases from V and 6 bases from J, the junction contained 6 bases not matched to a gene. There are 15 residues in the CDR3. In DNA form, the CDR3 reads TGTGCCATCAGTGAACAGCGGGGGGCCGCCAATGAGCAGTTCTTC. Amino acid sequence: CAISEQRGAANEQFF.

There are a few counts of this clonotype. The CDR3 DNA follows: TGTGCCAGCAGCTTAGATCCAGACGAGGCGGTCCACGAGCAGTACTTC. Translation gives CASSLDPDEAVHEQYF. The chain carries TRBV11-3 and TRBJ2-7; D is uncertain. Germline CDR1 is SGHNT and CDR2 is YENEEA. Trimming took off 0 bases at V and 5 bases at J, with 17 bases between the two ends. The CDR3 covers 16 residues.

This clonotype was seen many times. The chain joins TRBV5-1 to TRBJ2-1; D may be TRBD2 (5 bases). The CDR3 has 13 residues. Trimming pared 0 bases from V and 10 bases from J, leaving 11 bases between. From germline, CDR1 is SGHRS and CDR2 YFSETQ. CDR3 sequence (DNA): TGCGCCAGCAGCTTGGAGGGTCGGGGAGAGCAGTTCTTC. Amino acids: CASSLEGRGEQFF.

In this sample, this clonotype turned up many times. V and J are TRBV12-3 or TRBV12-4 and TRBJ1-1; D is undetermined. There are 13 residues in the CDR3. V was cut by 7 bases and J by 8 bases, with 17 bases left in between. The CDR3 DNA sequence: TGTGCCAGCAAGCCCGGGAATCAACGAGAAGCTTTCTTT. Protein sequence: CASKPGNQREAFF.

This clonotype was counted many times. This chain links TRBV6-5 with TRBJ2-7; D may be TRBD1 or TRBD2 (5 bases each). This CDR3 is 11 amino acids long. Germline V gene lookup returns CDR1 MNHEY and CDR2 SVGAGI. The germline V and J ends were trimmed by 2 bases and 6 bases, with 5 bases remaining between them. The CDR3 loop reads CASSYGGEQYF. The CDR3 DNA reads TGTGCCAGCAGTTACGGGGGCGAGCAGTACTTC.

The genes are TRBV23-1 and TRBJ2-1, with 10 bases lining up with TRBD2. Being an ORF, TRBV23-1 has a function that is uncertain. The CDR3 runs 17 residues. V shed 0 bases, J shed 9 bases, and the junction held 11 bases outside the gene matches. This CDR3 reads CASSQSEREGLLCEQFF. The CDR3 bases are TGCGCCAGCAGTCAATCAGAGCGGGAGGGCCTTTTGTGTGAGCAGTTCTTC.

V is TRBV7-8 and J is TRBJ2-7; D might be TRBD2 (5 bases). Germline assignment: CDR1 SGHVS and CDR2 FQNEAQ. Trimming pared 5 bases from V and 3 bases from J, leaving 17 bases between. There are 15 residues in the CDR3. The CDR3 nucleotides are TGTGCCAGCAGCCCTCCCTGGGTACGGGGCTACGAGCAGTACTTC. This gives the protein CASSPPWVRGYEQYF.

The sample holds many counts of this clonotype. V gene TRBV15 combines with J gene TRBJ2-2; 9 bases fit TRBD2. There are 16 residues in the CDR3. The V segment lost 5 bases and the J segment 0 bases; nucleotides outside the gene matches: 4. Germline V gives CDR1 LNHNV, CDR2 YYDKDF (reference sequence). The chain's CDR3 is CATSRRTSANTGELFF. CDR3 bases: TGTGCCACCAGCCGCAGGACTAGCGCGAACACCGGGGAGCTGTTTTTT.

The CDR3 is CASSIVAARRNEQFF. In DNA form, the CDR3 reads TGTGCCAGTAGTATAGTGGCGGCCAGGCGGAATGAGCAGTTCTTC. The rearrangement uses TRBV19 and TRBJ2-1, with unresolved D. The CDR3 sequence is 15 residues long. Germline V gene data show CDR1 as LNHDA and CDR2 as SQIVND (reference sequence). Trimming removed 1 base from V and 7 bases from J, with 14 bases in between.

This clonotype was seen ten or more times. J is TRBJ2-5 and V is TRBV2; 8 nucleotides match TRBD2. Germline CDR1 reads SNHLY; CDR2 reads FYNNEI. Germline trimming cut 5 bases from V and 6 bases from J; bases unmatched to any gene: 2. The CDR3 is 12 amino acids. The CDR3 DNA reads TGTGCCAGCAGTAGCGGGGGAAAGACCCAGTACTTC. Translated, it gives CASSSGGKTQYF.

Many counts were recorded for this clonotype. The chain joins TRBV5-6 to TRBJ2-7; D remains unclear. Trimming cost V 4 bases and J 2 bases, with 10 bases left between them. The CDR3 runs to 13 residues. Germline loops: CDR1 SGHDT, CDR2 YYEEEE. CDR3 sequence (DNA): TGTGCCAGCAGCCCCAGAGGACCCTACGAGCAGTACTTC. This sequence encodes CASSPRGPYEQYF. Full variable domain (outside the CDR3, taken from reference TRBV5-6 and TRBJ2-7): DAGVTQSPTHLIKTRGQQVTLRCSPKSGHDTVSWYQQALGQGPQFIFQYYEEEERQRGNFPDRFSGHQFPNYSSELNVNALLLGDSALYLCASSPRGPYEQYFGPGTRLTVT.

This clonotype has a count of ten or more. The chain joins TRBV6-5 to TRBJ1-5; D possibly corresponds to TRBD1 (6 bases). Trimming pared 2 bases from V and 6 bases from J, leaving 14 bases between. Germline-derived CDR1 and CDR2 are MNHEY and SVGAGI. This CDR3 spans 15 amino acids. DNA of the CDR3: TGTGCCAGCAGTTACGGGGGGGCGCAGGTTCAGCCCCAGCATTTT. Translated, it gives CASSYGGAQVQPQHF.

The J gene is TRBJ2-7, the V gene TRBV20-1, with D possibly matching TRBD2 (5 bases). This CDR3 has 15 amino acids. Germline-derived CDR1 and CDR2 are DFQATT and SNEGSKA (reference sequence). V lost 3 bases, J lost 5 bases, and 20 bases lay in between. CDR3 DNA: TGCAGTGCTAGGTCGCCCACTAGGCAAACCCACGAGCAGTACTTC. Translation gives CSARSPTRQTHEQYF.

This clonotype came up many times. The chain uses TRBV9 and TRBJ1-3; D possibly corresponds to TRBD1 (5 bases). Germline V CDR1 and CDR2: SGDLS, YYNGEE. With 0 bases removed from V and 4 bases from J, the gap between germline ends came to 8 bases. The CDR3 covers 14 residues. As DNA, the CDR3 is TGTGCCAGCAGCGTAGGGGACGGAGGAAACACCATATATTTT. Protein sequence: CASSVGDGGNTIYF.